The clone carrying this TCR beta chain was seen only a few times. The sample belongs to a study of early T cells in non-severe SARS-CoV-2 infection. Between the trimmed V and J ends, which lost 3 bases and 1 base, there was a span of 1 base. This CDR3 is built from 12 residues. The germline gives CDR1 SGHRS, CDR2 YFSETQ. Each CDR3 protein gets one entry after TCRdb re-called the 5' RACE reads with MiXCR. The sample shows roughly 80,000 distinct CDR3 sequences, roughly 10% of them seen only once. This clonotype originated in an adult who was a healthcare worker with PCR-confirmed SARS-CoV-2 infection or an uninfected control (not recorded which). This specimen was whole blood, taken at baseline. This chain links TRBV5-1 with TRBJ2-2; D uncertain. In DNA form, the CDR3 reads TGCGCCAGCAGCTGGAACACCGGGGAGCTGTTTTTT. It codes for CASSWNTGELFF.